The 20 T cell receptor beta chains presented below share a single source sample, sequenced in a study of Ad26.COV2.S vaccination and SARS-CoV-2 variants. The treatment denotes: some 19 received Ad26.COV2.S at low or high dose, single or two shots; roughly 5 received placebo; per-sample allocation not given. It was on day 63 after the first vaccine or placebo injection that samples were taken. Assay: immunoSEQ multiplex PCR; the TCRdb copy retains only in-frame clones and omits some. The sample has hundreds of thousands of clones; roughly nine tenths are singletons. Sequencing was performed on peripheral blood, taken in a trial of Ad26.COV2.S vaccine versus placebo. The source of these receptors is a person between 18 and 59 years old who received the Ad26.COV2.S COVID-19 vaccine or a placebo.

V usage is TRBV9 and J usage is TRBJ2-5, with a tentative D call TRBD2 (5 bases). The CDR3 loop spans 14 amino acids. Trimming shortened V by 4 bases and J by 7 bases, and 17 bases separated the two germline ends. The germline V gene encodes CDR1 SGDLS and CDR2 YYNGEE. CDR3 loop: CASSPGSTIGTQYF. The CDR3 DNA follows: TGTGCCAGCAGCCCGGGGAGCACCATTGGGACCCAGTACTTC.

The J gene is TRBJ2-2, the V gene TRBV7-2; 8 nucleotides agree with TRBD2. CDR1 is SGHTA and CDR2 is FQGNSA in the germline V gene. The V and J ends lost 5 bases and 7 bases, in that order; junction bases with no gene match: 12. There are 16 residues in the CDR3. The CDR3 DNA follows: TGTGCCAGCAGCCACCGATCGGGGGGGCCCGGCGGGGAGCTGTTTTTT. This codes for CASSHRSGGPGGELFF.

The chain has TRBV4-3 and TRBJ2-3; perhaps D is TRBD1 or TRBD2 (6 bases each). With 4 bases removed from V and 1 base from J, the gap between germline ends came to 15 bases. This CDR3 spans 16 amino acids. In germline, CDR1 is LGHNA, CDR2 YSLEER. The CDR3 nucleotides are TGCGCCAGCAGCCTAAAAGGGGGGCAAGGCACAGATACGCAGTATTTT. Protein: CASSLKGGQGTDTQYF.

This chain joins TRBV20-1 and TRBJ1-1, with 10 bases lining up with TRBD1. In germline, CDR1 is DFQATT, CDR2 SNEGSKA (reference sequence). The CDR3 has 14 residues. V shed 3 bases and J 2 bases; nucleotides not matched to a gene: 3. The DNA of the CDR3 is TGCAGTGCTAGTAGACAGGGGGCTAACACTGAAGCTTTCTTT. It translates to CSASRQGANTEAFF.

The chain recombines TRBV25-1 with TRBJ2-1; D is ambiguous. Looked up from germline, CDR1 is MGHDK and CDR2 is SYGVNS. V lost 8 bases and J lost 12, with 14 bases in between. The CDR3 is 11 amino acids. CDR3 amino acids: CASGPHGRQFF. The CDR3 DNA sequence: TGTGCCAGCGGCCCCCATGGCCGGCAGTTCTTC.

The rearrangement links TRBV5-1 to TRBJ2-3; 9 bases line up with TRBD1. The V segment lost 5 bases and the J segment 3 bases; nucleotides outside the gene matches: 4. In germline, CDR1 is SGHRS, CDR2 YFSETQ. This CDR3 is 14 amino acids long. CDR3 DNA sequence: TGCGCCAGCAGTCAGACAGGGGGGACAGATACGCAGTATTTT. It specifies CASSQTGGTDTQYF.

J is TRBJ1-6 and V is TRBV7-2; D unclear. V lost 3 bases and J 8 bases, leaving 8 bases between the germline ends. This CDR3 is built from 13 residues. Germline V gene lookup returns CDR1 SGHTA and CDR2 FQGNSA. CDR3 in DNA: TGTGCCAGCAGCTTGGAGGGTTATTCACCCCTCCACTTT. Translating gives CASSLEGYSPLHF.

The chain has TRBV28 and TRBJ2-3, with D possibly matching TRBD2 (5 bases). CDR1 is MDHEN and CDR2 is SYDVKM in the germline V gene. The CDR3 is 14 amino acids. V lost 3 bases and J 2 bases, leaving 9 bases between the germline ends. CDR3 sequence: CASSFSVDTDTQYF. The CDR3 DNA reads as TGTGCCAGCAGTTTTAGCGTCGACACAGATACGCAGTATTTT.

The table lists this clone with a count of one. The V gene is TRBV7-2, the J gene TRBJ2-2, with D possibly being TRBD1 or TRBD2 (7 bases each). Germline V lookup: CDR1 SGHTA, CDR2 FQGNSA. The ends were cut back, 8 bases at V and 4 bases at J, with 14 bases in the middle. The CDR3 spans 14 residues. CDR3 DNA sequence: TGTGCCAGCCGTCAGGGGGGGAGCACCGGGGAGCTGTTTTTT. Amino acid sequence: CASRQGGSTGELFF.

The chain links TRBV4-2 to TRBJ2-3; TRBD2 matches 8 bases. This CDR3 is built from 14 residues. The germline gives CDR1 LGHNA, CDR2 YNFKEQ. The J segment lost 4 bases and the V segment lost 4 bases, leaving 4 bases of the junction unmatched. CDR3 in amino acids: CASSLSGGADTQYF. DNA for the CDR3: TGTGCCAGCAGCCTCTCGGGGGGGGCAGATACGCAGTATTTT.

The chain carries TRBV6-2 or TRBV6-3 and TRBJ1-2, with D uncertain. This CDR3 spans 14 amino acids. V gave up 5 bases and J gave up 6 bases, with 16 bases separating them. CDR1 MNHEY and CDR2 SVGEGT come from the germline V gene. In nucleotides, the CDR3 is TGTGCCAGCAGTCCCCCCCCGGAGGGTCATGGCTACACCTTC. Protein product: CASSPPPEGHGYTF.

With respect to this clone: Distinct nucleotide sequences in the sample also encode this CDR3. The rearrangement joins TRBV5-4 to TRBJ1-5, with D tentatively TRBD1 (5 bases). CDR3 length equals 14 residues. V was shortened by 0 bases and J by 4 bases, with 8 bases between the two germline ends. Per germline, CDR1 SGHNT and CDR2 YYREEE (reference sequence). For the CDR3, the DNA is TGTGCCAGCAGCTTGGGCGGGGGAAATCAGCCCCAGCATTTT. Amino acid sequence: CASSLGGGNQPQHF.

The chain recombines TRBV18 with TRBJ2-2; D is ambiguous. V dropped 2 bases and J dropped 5 bases, with 15 bases sitting between them. Germline values: CDR1 KGHSH, CDR2 LQKENI. The CDR3 runs to 16 residues. Written as DNA, the CDR3 is TGTGCCAGCTCACCAGGTTCCGCCGGCGAAACCGGGGAGCTGTTTTTT. Residues: CASSPGSAGETGELFF.

The chain uses TRBV15 and TRBJ1-2; D call uncertain. Per germline, CDR1 LNHNV and CDR2 YYDKDF (reference sequence). There are 12 residues in the CDR3. Trimming took off 0 bases at V and 8 bases at J, with 7 bases between the two ends. The CDR3 is CATSRDSGGYTF. Written as DNA, the CDR3 is TGTGCCACCAGCAGAGATTCGGGCGGCTACACCTTC.

This clone was seen just once. The chain uses TRBV6-6 and TRBJ2-6; TRBD1 is a possible D gene (5 bases). In germline, CDR1 is MNHNY, CDR2 SVGAGI (reference sequence). The CDR3 is 14 residues long. Deletions cut 6 bases from V and 8 bases from J, with 14 bases between. CDR3 region: CASRPRQLSNVLTF. The CDR3 DNA reads TGTGCCAGCAGACCGAGACAGCTGTCCAACGTCCTGACTTTC.

This sequence joins TRBV12-2 and TRBJ1-5; TRBD1 is the table's D call, not checked against the DNA. TRBV12-2 is described as a pseudogene. The CDR3 contains 18 residues. The CDR3 region has the DNA TGTGCAAGTCGCTCCCTCACAGGGGGCAATTTTAGCAATCAGCCCCAGCATTTT. This gives the protein CASRSLTGGNFSNQPQHF.

This sequence joins TRBV9 and TRBJ2-2, with D perhaps TRBD1 (5 bases). V lost 1 base to trimming and J lost 0 bases, with 10 bases between them. Per the germline V gene, CDR1 is SGDLS and CDR2 is YYNGEE. CDR3 length equals 16 residues. CDR3 loop: CASSVNSRANTGELFF. CDR3 nucleotide sequence: TGTGCCAGCAGCGTAAACTCCAGGGCGAACACCGGGGAGCTGTTTTTT.

CDR3 sequence: CASSLPRWGFEAGELFF. CDR3 DNA: TGTGCCAGTAGTCTTCCAAGGTGGGGCTTTGAGGCCGGGGAGCTGTTTTTT. V usage is TRBV19 and J usage is TRBJ2-2, with D possibly matching TRBD1 (5 bases). Germline V lookup: CDR1 LNHDA, CDR2 SQIVND (reference sequence). V gave up 5 bases and J gave up 6 bases, with 22 bases separating them. This CDR3 has 17 residues.

V and J are TRBV5-6 and TRBJ1-2, with TRBD1 as a possible D gene (5 bases). Trimming stripped 5 bases from V and 2 bases from J, with 10 bases between. CDR1 is SGHDT and CDR2 is YYEEEE in the germline V gene. The CDR3 sequence is 13 residues long. CDR3 nucleotides: TGTGCCAGCAGTTGGGACTTAAACTATGGCTACACCTTC. It translates to CASSWDLNYGYTF.

This clone was seen once. The chain carries TRBV4-3 and TRBJ1-3; D not resolved. Trimming removed 0 bases from V and 4 bases from J, with 4 bases in between. The CDR3 has 13 amino acids. Per germline, CDR1 LGHNA and CDR2 YSLEER. The CDR3 loop is CASSQESGNTIYF. The CDR3 nucleotides are TGCGCCAGCAGCCAAGAATCCGGAAACACCATATATTTT.